This T cell receptor beta chain is from a study of molecular identifiers for immune sequencing clone quantification. At the level of the study: Replicate RNA from roughly 20,000 or 100,000 naive CD8 T cells formed five aliquots; four were sequenced.

TCRdb used MiXCR to reprocess the PCR reads, holding one entry per CDR3 protein. The sample has approximately 550,000 distinct CDR3 sequences; about 22% are singletons. V gave up 6 bases and J gave up 6 bases; unmatched junction bases: 8. This CDR3 spans 15 amino acids. This clonotype was seen repeatedly, ten times or more. Sequenced sample: naive CD8+ T cells from blood, with Jurkat cell RNA spiked in. Regarding subset: FACS-sorted CD8+CD4-CCR7+CD45RA+ naive T cells. V gene TRBV12-3 or TRBV12-4 combines with J gene TRBJ2-3, with 11 positions matching TRBD2. This sequence originates from a human donor in good health. Some libraries in this study had Jurkat cell RNA spiked in. The CDR3 coding sequence is TGTGCCAGCAGGCGTCTAGCGGGAGGTGAGGATACGCAGTATTTT. Protein product: CASRRLAGGEDTQYF.